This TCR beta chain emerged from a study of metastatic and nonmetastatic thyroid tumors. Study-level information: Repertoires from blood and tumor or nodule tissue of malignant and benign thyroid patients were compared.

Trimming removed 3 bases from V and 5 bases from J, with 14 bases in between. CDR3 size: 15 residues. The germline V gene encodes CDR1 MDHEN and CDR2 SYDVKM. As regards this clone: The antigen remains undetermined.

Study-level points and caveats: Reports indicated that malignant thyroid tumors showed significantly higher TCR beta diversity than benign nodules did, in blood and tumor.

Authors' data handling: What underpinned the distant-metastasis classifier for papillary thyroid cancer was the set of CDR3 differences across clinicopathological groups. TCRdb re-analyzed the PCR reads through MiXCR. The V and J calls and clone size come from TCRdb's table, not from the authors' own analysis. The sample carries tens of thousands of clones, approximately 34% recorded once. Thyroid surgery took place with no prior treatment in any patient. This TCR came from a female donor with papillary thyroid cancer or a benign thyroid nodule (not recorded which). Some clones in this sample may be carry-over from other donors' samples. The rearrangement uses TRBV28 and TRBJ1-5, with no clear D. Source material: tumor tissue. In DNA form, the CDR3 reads TGTGCCAGCAGTTTGTCGGACCCCCGAGATCAGCCCCAGCATTTT. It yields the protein CASSLSDPRDQPQHF.